The T cell receptor beta chain under discussion was sequenced for a study of blood T cell repertoires in COVID-19. Sequenced by immunoSEQ multiplex PCR; TCRdb stores in-frame clones only, minus some. The profile shows roughly 80,000 clones, roughly nine tenths of them singletons. The CDR3 has 12 amino acids. Germline lookup yields CDR1 SGHRS and CDR2 YFSETQ. Trimming removed 2 bases at V and 6 bases at J, with 7 bases between. The sample taken for sequencing was peripheral blood. This receptor was taken from a woman between 50 and 59 years old in a cohort sampled during active COVID-19. The chain couples TRBV5-1 to TRBJ2-3; unclear D gene. Here the CDR3 reads CASSFLSDTQYF. The CDR3 DNA reads as TGCGCCAGCAGCTTCCTTTCGGATACGCAGTATTTT.